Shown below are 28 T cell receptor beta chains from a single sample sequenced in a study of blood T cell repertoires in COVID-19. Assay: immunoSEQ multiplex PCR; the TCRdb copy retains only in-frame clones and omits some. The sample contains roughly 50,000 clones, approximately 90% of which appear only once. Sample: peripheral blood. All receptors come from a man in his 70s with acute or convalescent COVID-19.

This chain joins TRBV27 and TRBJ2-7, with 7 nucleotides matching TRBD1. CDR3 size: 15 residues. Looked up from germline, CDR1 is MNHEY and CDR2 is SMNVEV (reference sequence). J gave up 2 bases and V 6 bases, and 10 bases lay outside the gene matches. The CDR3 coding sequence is TGTGCCAGCAGACGCGAGGGGGCAATGACCTACGAGCAGTACTTC. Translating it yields CASRREGAMTYEQYF.

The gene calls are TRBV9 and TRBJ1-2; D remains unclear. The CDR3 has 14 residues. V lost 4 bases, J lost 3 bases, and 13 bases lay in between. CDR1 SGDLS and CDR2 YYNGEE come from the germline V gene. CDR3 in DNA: TGTGCCAGCAGCCCCGACTGGACTGACTATGGCTACACCTTC. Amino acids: CASSPDWTDYGYTF.

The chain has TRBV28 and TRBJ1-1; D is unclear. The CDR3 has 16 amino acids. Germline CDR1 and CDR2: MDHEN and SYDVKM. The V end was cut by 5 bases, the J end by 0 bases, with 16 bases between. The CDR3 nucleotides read TGTGCCAGCAGTGACCCGTTTTATCGGGTGAACACTGAAGCTTTCTTT. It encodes CASSDPFYRVNTEAFF.

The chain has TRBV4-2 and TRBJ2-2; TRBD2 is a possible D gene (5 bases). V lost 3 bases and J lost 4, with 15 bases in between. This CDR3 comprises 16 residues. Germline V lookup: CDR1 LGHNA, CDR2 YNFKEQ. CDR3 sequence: CASSHPSGGGTGELFF. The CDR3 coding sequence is TGTGCCAGCAGCCACCCCAGCGGAGGCGGCACCGGGGAGCTGTTTTTT.

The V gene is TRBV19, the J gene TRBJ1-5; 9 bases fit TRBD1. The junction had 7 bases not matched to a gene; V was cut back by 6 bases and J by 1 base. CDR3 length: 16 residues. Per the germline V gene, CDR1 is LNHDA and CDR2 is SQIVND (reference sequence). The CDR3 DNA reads TGTGCCAGTAGGGGACAGGGAATGCAGAGCAATCAGCCCCAGCATTTT. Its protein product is CASRGQGMQSNQPQHF.

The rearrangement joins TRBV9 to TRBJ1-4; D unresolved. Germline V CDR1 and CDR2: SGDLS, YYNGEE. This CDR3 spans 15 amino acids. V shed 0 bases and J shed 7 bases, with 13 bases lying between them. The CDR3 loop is CASSVGGGRSEKLFF. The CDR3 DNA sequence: TGTGCCAGCAGCGTAGGCGGAGGAAGGAGTGAAAAACTGTTTTTT.

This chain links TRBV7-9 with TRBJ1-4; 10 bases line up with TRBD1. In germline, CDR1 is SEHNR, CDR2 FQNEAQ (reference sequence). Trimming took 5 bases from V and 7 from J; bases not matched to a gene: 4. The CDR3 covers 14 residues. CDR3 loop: CASSRDRGAEKLFF. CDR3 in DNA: TGTGCCAGCAGCCGGGACAGGGGAGCTGAAAAACTGTTTTTT.

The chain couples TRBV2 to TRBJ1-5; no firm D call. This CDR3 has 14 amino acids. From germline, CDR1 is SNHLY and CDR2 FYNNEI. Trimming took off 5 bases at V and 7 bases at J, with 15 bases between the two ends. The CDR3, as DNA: TGTGCCAGCAGTCAAGAACCAGTCCCCCAGCCCCAGCATTTT. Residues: CASSQEPVPQPQHF.

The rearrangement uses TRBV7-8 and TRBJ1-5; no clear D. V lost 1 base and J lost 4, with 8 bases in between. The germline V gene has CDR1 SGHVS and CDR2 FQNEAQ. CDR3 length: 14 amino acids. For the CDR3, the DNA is TGTGCCAGCAGCTTAGGCCTCAGAAATCAGCCCCAGCATTTT. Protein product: CASSLGLRNQPQHF.

The CDR3 region has the DNA TGCGCCAGCAGCCAAGGCCCTAGCGGGGGGGTTAATGAGCAGTTCTTC. Encoded protein: CASSQGPSGGVNEQFF. This chain connects TRBV4-3 to TRBJ2-1; 12 positions match TRBD2. Trimming cost V 1 base and J 7 bases; bases outside gene matches: 5. The CDR3 totals 16 residues. CDR1 and CDR2 (germline): LGHNA, YSLEER.

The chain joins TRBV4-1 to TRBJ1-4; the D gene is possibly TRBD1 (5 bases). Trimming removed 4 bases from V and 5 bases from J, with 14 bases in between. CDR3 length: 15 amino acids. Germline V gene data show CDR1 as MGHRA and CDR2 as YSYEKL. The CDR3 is CASSLREFGNEKLFF. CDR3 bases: TGCGCCAGCAGCCTCAGGGAATTCGGGAATGAAAAACTGTTTTTT.

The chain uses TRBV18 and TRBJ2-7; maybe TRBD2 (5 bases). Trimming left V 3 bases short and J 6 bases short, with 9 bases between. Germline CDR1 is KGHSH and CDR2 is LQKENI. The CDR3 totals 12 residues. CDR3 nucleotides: TGTGCCAGCTCACCCCCTGGAGGCGAGCAGTACTTC. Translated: CASSPPGGEQYF.

CDR3 DNA: TGTGCCAGCAGCTTACGACCACCGGGACATACAAACACCGGGGAGCTGTTTTTT. Translation gives CASSLRPPGHTNTGELFF. This chain joins TRBV7-6 and TRBJ2-2, with a possible D match to TRBD1 (6 bases). The CDR3 is 18 residues long. The germline V gene has CDR1 SGHVS and CDR2 FNYEAQ. V lost 2 bases and J lost 2, with 18 bases in between.

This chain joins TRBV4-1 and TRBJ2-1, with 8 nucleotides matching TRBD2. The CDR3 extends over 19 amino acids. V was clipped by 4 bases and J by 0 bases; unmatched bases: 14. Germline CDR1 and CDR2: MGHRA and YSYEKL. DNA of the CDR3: TGCGCCAGCAGCCCTCTTAGGCTAGCGGGTCTTAGCTCCTACAATGAGCAGTTCTTC. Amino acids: CASSPLRLAGLSSYNEQFF.

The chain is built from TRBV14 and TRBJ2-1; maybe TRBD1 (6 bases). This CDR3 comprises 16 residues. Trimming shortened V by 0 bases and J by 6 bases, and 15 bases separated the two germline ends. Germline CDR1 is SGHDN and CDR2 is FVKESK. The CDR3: CASSQEGTRPLNEQFF. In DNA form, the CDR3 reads TGTGCCAGCAGCCAAGAAGGGACACGGCCTCTCAATGAGCAGTTCTTC.

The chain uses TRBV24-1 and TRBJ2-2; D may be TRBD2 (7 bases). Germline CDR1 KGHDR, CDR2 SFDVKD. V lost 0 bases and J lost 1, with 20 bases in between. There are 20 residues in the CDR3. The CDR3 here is CATSDLRGALQAGNTGELFF. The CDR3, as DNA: TGTGCCACCAGTGATTTGCGGGGGGCGCTTCAAGCGGGGAACACCGGGGAGCTGTTTTTT.

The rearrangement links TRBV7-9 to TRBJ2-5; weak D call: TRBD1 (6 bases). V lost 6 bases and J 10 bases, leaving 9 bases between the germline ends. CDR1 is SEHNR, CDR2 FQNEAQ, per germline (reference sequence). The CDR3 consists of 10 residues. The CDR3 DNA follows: TGTGCCAGCAGTCCAGGGGACCAGTACTTC. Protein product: CASSPGDQYF.

The CDR3 loop is CASSRDGRAYEQYF. DNA of the CDR3: TGTGCCAGCTCTCGAGACGGGAGGGCCTACGAGCAGTACTTC. The chain uses TRBV18 and TRBJ2-7, with TRBD2 matching 8 bases. The CDR3 has 14 amino acids. From germline, CDR1 is KGHSH and CDR2 LQKENI. With V trimmed by 6 bases and J by 2 bases, 6 bases remained unmatched.

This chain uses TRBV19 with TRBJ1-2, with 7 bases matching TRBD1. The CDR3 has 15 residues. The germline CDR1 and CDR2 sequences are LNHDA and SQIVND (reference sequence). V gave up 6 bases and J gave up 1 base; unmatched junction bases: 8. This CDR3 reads CASSRGGTVNYGYTF. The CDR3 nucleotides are TGTGCCAGTAGCCGAGGTGGGACAGTTAACTATGGCTACACCTTC.

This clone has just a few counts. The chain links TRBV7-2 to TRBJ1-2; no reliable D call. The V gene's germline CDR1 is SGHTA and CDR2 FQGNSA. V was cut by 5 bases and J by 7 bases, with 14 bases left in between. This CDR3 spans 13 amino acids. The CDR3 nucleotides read TGTGCCAGCAGCCCTAACGGTTTGAGTGGCTACACCTTC. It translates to CASSPNGLSGYTF.

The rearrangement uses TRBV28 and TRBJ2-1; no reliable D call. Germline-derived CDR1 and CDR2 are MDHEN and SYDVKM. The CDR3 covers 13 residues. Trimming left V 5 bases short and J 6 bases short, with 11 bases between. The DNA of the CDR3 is TGTGCCAGCAGTCCAACTCTTGTCAATGAGCAGTTCTTC. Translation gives CASSPTLVNEQFF. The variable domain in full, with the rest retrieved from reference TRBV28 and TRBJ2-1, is DVKVTQSSRYLVKRTGEKVFLECVQDMDHENMFWYRQDPGLGLRLIYFSYDVKMKEKGDIPEGYSVSREKKERFSLILESASTNQTSMYLCASSPTLVNEQFFGPGTRLTVL.

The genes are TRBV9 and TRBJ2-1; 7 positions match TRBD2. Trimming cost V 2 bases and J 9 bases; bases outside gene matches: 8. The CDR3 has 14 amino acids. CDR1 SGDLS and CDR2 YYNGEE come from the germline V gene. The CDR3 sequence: CASSVLAEPAEQFF. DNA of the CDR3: TGTGCCAGCAGCGTGCTAGCGGAGCCAGCTGAGCAGTTCTTC.

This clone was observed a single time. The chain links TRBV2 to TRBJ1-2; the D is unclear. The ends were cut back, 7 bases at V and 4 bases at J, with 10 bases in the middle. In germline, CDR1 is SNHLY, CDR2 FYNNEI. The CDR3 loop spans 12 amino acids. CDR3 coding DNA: TGTGCCAGCACCCTCGACACCTATGGCTACACCTTC. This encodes CASTLDTYGYTF.

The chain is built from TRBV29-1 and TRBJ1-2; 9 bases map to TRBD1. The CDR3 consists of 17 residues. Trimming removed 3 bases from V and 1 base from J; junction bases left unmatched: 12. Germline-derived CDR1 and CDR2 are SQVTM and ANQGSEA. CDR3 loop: CSVEGLTGTGNNYGYTF. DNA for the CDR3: TGCAGCGTTGAGGGTTTAACCGGGACAGGGAATAACTATGGCTACACCTTC. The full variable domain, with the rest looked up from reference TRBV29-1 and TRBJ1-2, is SAVISQKPSRDICQRGTSLTIQCQVDSQVTMMFWYRQQPGQSLTLIATANQGSEATYESGFVIDKFPISRPNLTFSTLTVSNMSPEDSSIYLCSVEGLTGTGNNYGYTFGSGTRLTVV.

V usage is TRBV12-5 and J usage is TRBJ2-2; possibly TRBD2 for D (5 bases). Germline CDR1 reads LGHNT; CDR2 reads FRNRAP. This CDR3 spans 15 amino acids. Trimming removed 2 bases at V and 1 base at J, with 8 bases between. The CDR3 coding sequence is TGTGCTAGTGGTTTGCCACGGGAGAACACCGGGGAGCTGTTTTTT. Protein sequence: CASGLPRENTGELFF.

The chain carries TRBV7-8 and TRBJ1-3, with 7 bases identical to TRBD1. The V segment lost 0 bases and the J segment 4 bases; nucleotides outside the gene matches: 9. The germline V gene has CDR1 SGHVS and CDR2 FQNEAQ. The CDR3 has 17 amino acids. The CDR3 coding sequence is TGTGCCAGCAGCTTAGCACCGTTGACAGGGCCCGGAAACACCATATATTTT. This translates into CASSLAPLTGPGNTIYF.

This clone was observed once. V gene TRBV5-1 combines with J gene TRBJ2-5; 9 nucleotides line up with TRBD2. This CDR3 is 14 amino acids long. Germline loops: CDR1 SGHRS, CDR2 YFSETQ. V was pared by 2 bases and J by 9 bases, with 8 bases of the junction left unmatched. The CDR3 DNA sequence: TGCGCCAGCAGCTTTACTAGCGGGTTATGGGCCCAGTACTTC. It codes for CASSFTSGLWAQYF.

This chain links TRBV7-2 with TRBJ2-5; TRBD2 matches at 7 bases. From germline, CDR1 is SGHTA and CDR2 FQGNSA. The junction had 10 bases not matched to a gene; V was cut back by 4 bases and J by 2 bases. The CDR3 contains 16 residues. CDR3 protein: CASSWGWGGVQETQYF. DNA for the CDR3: TGTGCCAGCAGCTGGGGCTGGGGGGGAGTACAAGAGACCCAGTACTTC.